This note documents a single TCR beta chain sequence. Its recognized antigen is unknown. Per-base qualities were not stored, and no clone one base away is much larger. The record originates from a study of cytomegalovirus exposure and HLA in healthy donors (dated by TCRdb to about 2017). Some background on the complete study: In an earlier analysis of 450 to 750 of the donors, less than 350 Gb of sequence data and approximately 100 million unique TCR beta sequences from 180 million or so T cells were reported. Using immunosequencing, the study profiled T cell repertoires from about 650 subjects and related those repertoires to cytomegalovirus serostatus. Every repertoire in the discovery cohort had been generated on one and the same sequencing platform. Five DR-DQ haplotypes were handled as single units for association and clustering because linkage in the cohort was strong. Among some 410 genotyped donors of the cohort, an average of roughly 230,000 unique TCR beta nucleotide sequences was sequenced per donor, of which roughly 17% were non-productive. About 310 gigabases of sequencing data and tens of millions of unique TCR sequences were included in an early release covering about 700 HLA-typed donors. Donor age, sex, ethnicity and CMV serostatus were collected together with the repertoire data. In the later analysis, no new phenotypic data were used to find candidate immune exposures; instead, reliance was placed on TCR beta sequences and their occurrence across donors. A separate validation cohort of roughly 130 different subjects was used in addition to the approximately 610-subject first cohort. An earlier analysis of 587 of the donors applied high-throughput TCR beta sequencing to assess whether each TCR beta V gene segment acted as functional or pseudogenic. Among the roughly 390 genotyped donors, under 90% belonged to the genetic ancestry cluster associated with self-reported Caucasian donors. In a later analysis, previously published TCR beta repertoires from 500 to 750 donors were re-analyzed and high-resolution HLA genotyping was added so that TCR occurrence patterns could be studied. To predict cytomegalovirus infection status, the study brought together high-throughput TCR immunosequencing, statistical association of individual TCRs with disease status, and machine learning. Class I and class II HLA loci were covered by the typing at four-digit resolution. The number of typed donors differed by locus: 629-630 for A, B, C, DRB1 and DQB1; approximately 520 for DQA1; around 580 for DPA1; and roughly 470 for DPB1. A later genetic analysis used genome-wide SNP genotypes for about 60% of the roughly 670 donors, treating that subset as a discovery cohort. The study aimed to test whether cataloging public T cell receptors could reveal signatures of past pathogen exposure. What the work shows at the level of the full study, not this receptor alone: A later analysis associated 16,951 TCR beta sequences with specific HLA alleles at a false discovery rate of 0.05. In the study, about 150 TCR beta chains were listed as associated with cytomegalovirus. This cohort had only TCR beta chains sequenced, and the lack of alpha or paired-chain data limited which features could be detected. Compared with equally common non-associated chains, HLA-associated TCR beta chains in a later analysis were more clonally expanded and had lower generation probabilities. About 17 rarely observed V segments, including chromosome 9 orphons, were excluded from the earlier analysis of approximately 500 of the donors because counts were too low. A further reported finding was that TCR beta sequences accurately predicted the HLA-A and HLA-B alleles for most subjects in the first cohort. In vitro tests confirmed that a few of the cytomegalovirus-associated TCR beta chains recognize cytomegalovirus antigens. A later analysis found that TCR association rates varied across HLA loci, with DRB1 alleles showing the most associated TCRs and HLA-C alleles the fewest. The 87-base-pair reads could not distinguish some IMGT-functional V segments, including TRBV6-2 and TRBV6-3, so those segments were excluded. The authors suggested that the approach could potentially be generalized to other disease states and immunological phenotypes. Linkage disequilibrium might explain the correlated functional status among segregating V segments, but an unknown experimental factor could not be excluded. In an earlier analysis of 587 of the donors, most TCR beta V segments were observed in productive rearrangements about 87% or about 30% of the time, broadly matching IMGT annotations. Because some donors lacked HLA typing at each locus, the association tests relied only on the typed subset. The only immune exposure information available for the cohort was CMV serostatus. V-gene and J-gene trimming of TCR beta chains was associated with a missense DCLRE1C variant in a later genetic analysis, and the association was replicated in an independent cohort. A cluster of highly shared sequence variants was judged likely to be a technical artifact of the sequencing pipeline. When HLA alleles, especially DR and DQ, strongly co-occurred, attributing TCR associations to individual alleles was difficult. Roughly uniform sequencing depth across donors was assumed in presence/absence analyses, although this assumption may not hold. In a later analysis, several top co-occurrence clusters were reported to appear linked to parvovirus B19, influenza, CMV and Epstein-Barr virus. In both the original and validation cohorts, the classifier was reported to diagnose cytomegalovirus status with high specificity and sensitivity. Most TCR sequences were observed very rarely across donors, whereas some public TCRs were present in many individuals. In a later analysis, most CMV-associated TCR beta chains were found to appear HLA-restricted, with HLA associations seemingly driven largely by CMV exposure. In a later genetic analysis, fewer N-insertions in productive TCRs were reported among donors in an Asian-associated ancestry cluster than the roughly 700-donor mean.

In total, approximately 700 healthy bone marrow donors made up the cohort. Cohort members were all nominally healthy when sampled, although unrecorded immune exposures were likely present. The donor was CMV seropositive and was included in the group of 290 or so seropositive cohort members. Every donor gave a peripheral blood sample, and the peripheral blood mononuclear cells from that sample were used for TCR beta sequencing. Genomic DNA extraction from the blood cell samples was performed with the Qiagen DNeasy Blood Extraction Kit. From its cysteine to its phenylalanine, the CDR3 spans 13 amino acids. Only the CDR3 DNA is retained, 39 bases long and in frame from the first base. The trim is 7 bases for V and 4 bases for J, with a gap of 13 bases between the germline ends. The germline V gene yields MNHNS for CDR1 and SASEGT for CDR2. The library was prepared using the immunoSEQ multiplex PCR assay. For the multiplex PCR, a mixture combining 60 forward primers for TCR Vbeta segments and 13 reverse primers for TCR Jbeta segments was used. A multiplex PCR assay on genomic DNA amplified the CDR3 region of rearranged TCR beta genes. The amplified TCR beta libraries were sequenced on the Illumina HiSeq System as 87-base-pair reads. From the authors' description of their analysis: Across the 600 to 700 repertoires, a later analysis counted tens of millions of unique TCR beta chains, around 10 million of which were shared by at least two donors. Raw reads were error-corrected and collapsed into unique sequences with a nearest-neighbor algorithm that merged closely related sequences to remove PCR and sequencing errors. To assign V, D and J gene segments, CDR3 sequences were aligned to IMGT reference sequences. For a sequence to be retained, a match of at least six nucleotides to both a V gene segment and a J gene segment was required. Rearrangements were classified as productive when the CDR3 lacked stop codons and remained in frame with V and J, and all other rearrangements were classified as non-productive. Following IMGT convention, CDR3 was defined as the stretch from the second conserved V-encoded cysteine up to the conserved J-encoded phenylalanine. In an earlier analysis of more than 550 of the donors, sequences lacking an unambiguous match to a single V gene segment were excluded. An earlier analysis of a few hundred of the donors called V segments functional above 56.7% productive rearrangements and segregating when the between-donor standard deviation exceeded 5%. To diagnose cytomegalovirus status from the catalog of TCR beta chain sequences, a statistical classification framework was built. In a later analysis, TCR nucleotide sequences were compared against IMGT/GENE-DB human TR gene sequences so that V and J genes could be assigned. In a later analysis, CDR3 sequences and most-parsimonious VDJ recombination scenarios were assigned using the TCRdist pipeline. A later analysis defined each TCR beta chain by its CDR3 amino acid sequence plus V-gene family, and excluded reads lacking a unique V-gene family. In a later analysis, around 600 highly shared, low-generation-probability nucleotide sequences were removed to address suspected cross-contamination and a sequencing artifact. In a later analysis, a clonal expansion index for each public chain was calculated from normalized within-repertoire ranks of inferred template counts. Generation probabilities in a later analysis came from a VDJ recombination model fitted to out-of-frame rearrangements, and those results were checked against IGoR. In a later analysis, TCR-TCR, TCR-HLA and TCR-CMV co-occurrence was scored with hypergeometric tests, and a repertoire-size bias correction was applied to TCR pairs. To estimate false discovery rates, a later analysis permuted the HLA or CMV assignments 20 times. In a later analysis, co-occurring TCRs were grouped with DBSCAN, and TCRdist sequence similarity was added when clustering was performed within HLA-allele-positive subsets. Co-occurrence clustering excluded repertoires with fewer than 30,000 or more than 120,000 public chains, plus five with anomalous nucleotide sharing. In TCRdb, the immuneACCESS table is reduced to in-frame sequences with V and J assigned. These tables do not hold every clone; where another copy was compared, an unresolved V gene accounts for under half, and the others remain unexplained. V and J calls and clone size are copied from that table; D and trimming were computed from the DNA. For this sample the table gives 75,000 to 100,000 clones, of which about 80% were detected only once. The top ten hold about a tenth of the sample.

The chain uses TRBV6-1 and TRBJ2-5; the D gene lacks a confident call. The receptor was isolated from a man aged 18-30 years in good health and CMV-seropositive. Sequenced: PBMCs. This receptor carries the CDR3 CASKRQPLETQYF. The nucleotide sequence is TGTGCCAGCAAGAGGCAGCCGTTAGAGACCCAGTACTTC.